Each of the 14 T cell receptor beta chains below was sequenced from the same sample in a study of cytomegalovirus exposure and HLA in healthy donors. Researchers ran the PCR with 60 Vbeta and 13 Jbeta primers. The protocol was immunoSEQ multiplex PCR, while the TCRdb copy is restricted to in-frame clones and leaves out a portion. The sample lists under 200,000 clones, 70% to 90% seen once, with approximately 2% in the top ten. Material for sequencing was PBMCs. The source is a woman aged 18-29 years in good health and CMV-seronegative.

The rearrangement joins TRBV7-2 to TRBJ2-3, with D perhaps matching TRBD2 (6 bases). Trimming shortened V by 5 bases and J by 1 base, and 13 bases separated the two germline ends. CDR3 size: 15 residues. The germline V gene has CDR1 SGHTA and CDR2 FQGNSA. The CDR3 protein is CASSQAGPRTDTQYF. The CDR3 bases are TGTGCCAGCAGCCAAGCGGGTCCCCGCACAGATACGCAGTATTTT. Full variable domain (remainder filled in from reference TRBV7-2 and TRBJ2-3): GAGVSQSPSNKVTEKGKDVELRCDPISGHTALYWYRQSLGQGLEFLIYFQGNSAPDKSGLPSDRFSAERTGGSVSTLTIQRTQQEDSAVYLCASSQAGPRTDTQYFGPGTRLTVL.

The chain carries TRBV15 and TRBJ1-6, with D hard to call. Per the germline V gene, CDR1 is LNHNV and CDR2 is YYDKDF (reference sequence). This CDR3 is 21 amino acids long. V was pared by 0 bases and J by 8 bases, with 29 bases between. The CDR3: CATSRDWRPLHRLVVDSPLHF. CDR3 DNA sequence: TGTGCCACCAGCAGAGATTGGCGGCCCCTACACCGTCTTGTGGTGGATTCACCCCTCCACTTT.

V and J are TRBV5-8 and TRBJ1-5; 7 nucleotides agree with TRBD1. Losses at the gene ends were 5 bases for V and 8 bases for J; bases not matched to a gene: 10. The CDR3 covers 14 residues. The V gene's germline CDR1 is SGHTS and CDR2 YDEGEE. DNA for the CDR3: TGTGCCAGCAGTCGGCAGGGGGGACGAGAGCCCCAGCATTTT. Translating it yields CASSRQGGREPQHF.

The chain links TRBV7-9 to TRBJ1-2; 9 bases are shared with TRBD1. The CDR3 is 13 residues long. J was trimmed by 8 bases and V by 6 bases; bases with no gene match: 7. Looked up from germline, CDR1 is SEHNR and CDR2 is FQNEAQ (reference sequence). CDR3 nucleotides: TGTGCCAGCAGATCCACAGGGGGCGACGGCTACACCTTC. Its protein is CASRSTGGDGYTF.

The chain combines TRBV7-8 with TRBJ1-5, with D possibly being TRBD1 (6 bases). V was cut by 3 bases and J by 4 bases, with 7 bases left in between. This CDR3 spans 13 amino acids. Germline V CDR1 and CDR2: SGHVS, FQNEAQ. The DNA of the CDR3 is TGTGCCAGCAGCTTGGACAGAAATCAGCCCCAGCATTTT. Encoded protein: CASSLDRNQPQHF.

Points on this clone: At one of its ends the junction is not consistent with the germline gene, which may arise from a read error. The chain is built from TRBV6-5 and TRBJ1-1, with D perhaps matching TRBD1 (5 bases). The germline CDR1 and CDR2 sequences are MNHEY and SVGAGI. This CDR3 has 14 amino acids. CDR3 protein: CASSHRRPNPEAFF. CDR3 DNA sequence: TGTGCCAGCAGCCACAGGCGTCCGAACCCTGAAGCTTTCTTT.

This clone has only one observation. The rearrangement uses TRBV10-3 and TRBJ2-1; 7 positions agree with TRBD2. The CDR3 is 19 amino acids. The V gene's germline CDR1 is ENHRY and CDR2 SYGVKD. The J segment lost 0 bases and the V segment lost 0 bases, leaving 11 bases of the junction unmatched. The CDR3, as DNA: TGTGCCATCAGTGAGTCAGGCCTAGCGGAGACCTCCTCCTACAATGAGCAGTTCTTC. It specifies CAISESGLAETSSYNEQFF.

The V gene is TRBV27, the J gene TRBJ2-7; D perhaps matches TRBD2 (5 bases). V lost 3 bases to trimming and J lost 6 bases, with 9 bases between them. Per germline, CDR1 MNHEY and CDR2 SMNVEV (reference sequence). The CDR3 is made up of 12 amino acids. CDR3 nucleotide sequence: TGTGCCAGCAGTTTCGGAGGCAGCGAGCAGTACTTC. Protein sequence: CASSFGGSEQYF.

A remark on this clone: This specimen includes other DNA sequences encoding the same CDR3. The chain couples TRBV18 to TRBJ2-7; TRBD1 aligns across 8 bases. Germline values: CDR1 KGHSH, CDR2 LQKENI. Unmatched junction bases numbered 4, after V lost 6 bases and J lost 6 bases. The CDR3 sequence is 12 residues long. The CDR3 DNA is TGTGCCAGCTCTCCGGACAGGGCCGAGCAGTACTTC. Its protein product is CASSPDRAEQYF.

V usage is TRBV5-1 and J usage is TRBJ1-3; D is ambiguous. V lost 2 bases, J lost 4 bases, and 10 bases lay in between. Germline CDR1 and CDR2: SGHRS and YFSETQ. There are 14 residues in the CDR3. The CDR3 DNA reads TGCGCCAGCAGCTTCACAGAACGAGGAAACACCATATATTTT. Translating gives CASSFTERGNTIYF.

This chain joins TRBV9 and TRBJ2-7, with 9 bases fitting TRBD2. The germline V gene encodes CDR1 SGDLS and CDR2 YYNGEE. V shed 0 bases, J shed 6 bases, and the junction held 7 bases outside the gene matches. The CDR3 totals 15 residues. The chain's CDR3 is CASSVGGTSPREQYF. The CDR3 DNA reads TGTGCCAGCAGCGTAGGAGGGACTAGCCCCCGCGAGCAGTACTTC.

The V and J genes are TRBV10-3 and TRBJ2-5; D may be TRBD2 (6 bases). The DNA matches TRBJ2-7 better at its end, which makes the J call doubtful. CDR1 and CDR2 from the germline V gene are ENHRY and SYGVKD. This CDR3 spans 14 amino acids. DNA of the CDR3: TGTGCCATCAGTGGGGGCCGGGACTTCTACGAGCAGTACTTC. As protein: CAISGGRDFYEQYF.

The chain links TRBV27 to TRBJ2-7; no clear D gene. V shed 3 bases and J shed 0 bases, with 9 bases lying between them. The CDR3 is 14 amino acids. Per germline, CDR1 MNHEY and CDR2 SMNVEV (reference sequence). DNA of the CDR3: TGTGCCAGCAGTTTTTCAGAATCCTCCTACGAGCAGTACTTC. Amino acids: CASSFSESSYEQYF.

The chain is built from TRBV4-2 and TRBJ2-3; D possibly corresponds to TRBD2 (6 bases). Germline CDR1 LGHNA, CDR2 YNFKEQ. The CDR3 has 16 residues. V was shortened by 3 bases and J by 7 bases, with 20 bases between the two germline ends. The CDR3 bases are TGTGCCAGCAGCCACACACCCGGGACTCATCCGAATACGCAGTATTTT. It translates to CASSHTPGTHPNTQYF.